Presented here are 17 T cell receptor beta chains from one specimen sequenced in a study of neurological immune-mediated disorders. TCRdb analysed the 5' RACE reads with MiXCR anew, one entry per CDR3 protein. Among roughly 70,000 distinct CDR3 sequences, roughly 3.9% were seen once, and the ten largest hold 1% to 1.5%. What was sequenced was PBMCs. These receptors came from a young man with multiple sclerosis.

This clonotype was found many times. The gene calls are TRBV6-5 and TRBJ2-1; D could derive from TRBD1 or TRBD2 (5 bases each). CDR3 length equals 14 residues. Between the trimmed V and J ends, which lost 2 bases and 6 bases, there was a span of 11 bases. Germline V CDR1 and CDR2: MNHEY, SVGAGI. CDR3 nucleotide sequence: TGTGCCAGCAGTTACGGGGGTTTGCTCAATGAGCAGTTCTTC. Translated, it gives CASSYGGLLNEQFF.

This clonotype was seen at least ten times. The V call is TRBV5-6, the J call TRBJ1-5; TRBD1 matches at 7 bases. The V segment lost 2 bases and the J segment 3 bases; nucleotides outside the gene matches: 11. The CDR3 runs to 17 residues. CDR1 is SGHDT and CDR2 is YYEEEE in the germline V gene. The CDR3 nucleotides are TGTGCCAGCAGCTTTTTTCGGGTGGGGACAGTCAATCAGCCCCAGCATTTT. As protein: CASSFFRVGTVNQPQHF.

Many counts were recorded for this clonotype. The chain uses TRBV20-1 and TRBJ1-2; D unclear. CDR1 and CDR2 (germline): DFQATT, SNEGSKA (reference sequence). This CDR3 contains 14 residues. Trimming took off 6 bases at V and 2 bases at J, with 16 bases between the two ends. This chain's CDR3 is CSAETGKTNYGYTF. The CDR3 region has the DNA TGCAGTGCAGAGACGGGAAAGACGAACTATGGCTACACCTTC.

J is TRBJ1-2 and V is TRBV20-1; D not certain. This CDR3 spans 14 amino acids. V was pared by 3 bases and J by 0 bases, with 11 bases between. Germline CDR1 reads DFQATT; CDR2 reads SNEGSKA (reference sequence). This chain's CDR3 is CSASRGIPNYGYTF. The CDR3 nucleotides read TGCAGTGCTAGCCGTGGGATACCTAACTATGGCTACACCTTC.

This clonotype was detected many times. This rearrangement joins TRBV5-6 to TRBJ2-1; D is undetermined. Germline V gene sequence: CDR1 SGHDT, CDR2 YYEEEE. The CDR3 runs to 12 residues. The V and J ends lost 4 bases and 8 bases respectively, with 10 bases between them. CDR3 residues: CASSEIPDEQFF. CDR3 sequence (DNA): TGTGCCAGCAGCGAAATCCCCGATGAGCAGTTCTTC.

This clonotype was seen ten or more times. The chain couples TRBV4-1 to TRBJ2-5; 9 bases fit TRBD1. This CDR3 region has 14 residues. The germline CDR1 and CDR2 sequences are MGHRA and YSYEKL. After removal of 5 bases from V and 2 bases from J, the junction contained 3 bases not matched to a gene. The CDR3 reads CASSRTGEQETQYF. In DNA, the CDR3 is TGCGCCAGCAGCAGGACAGGGGAGCAAGAGACCCAGTACTTC.

This clonotype appeared many times. The chain employs TRBV7-9 and TRBJ2-5; tentative D call: TRBD2 (5 bases). Trimming removed 3 bases from V and 4 bases from J, with 12 bases in between. CDR1 SEHNR and CDR2 FQNEAQ come from the germline V gene (reference sequence). CDR3 size: 14 residues. CDR3 in DNA: TGTGCCAGCAGCTTTCCGGGGTCGGGAGAGACCCAGTACTTC. This gives the protein CASSFPGSGETQYF.

This clonotype was detected many times. The chain combines TRBV5-1 with TRBJ2-7, with 7 bases that match TRBD1. CDR3 length: 14 amino acids. V was clipped by 0 bases and J by 5 bases; unmatched bases: 5. CDR1 is SGHRS, CDR2 YFSETQ, per germline. As DNA, the CDR3 is TGCGCCAGCAGCTTGGGACAGGGAACCGACGAGCAGTACTTC. It specifies CASSLGQGTDEQYF.

With regard to this clonotype: This may come from a read error, since a much larger clone is one base off. The J gene is TRBJ1-5, the V gene TRBV7-8; a weak D match, TRBD1 (5 bases). This CDR3 spans 15 amino acids. Germline lookup yields CDR1 SGHVS and CDR2 FQNEAQ. Trimming pared 5 bases from V and 0 bases from J, leaving 11 bases between. CDR3 amino acids: CASSPWTSSNQPQHF. The CDR3 DNA sequence: TGTGCCAGCAGCCCGTGGACAAGTAGCAATCAGCCCCAGCATTTT.

This clonotype was seen repeatedly, ten times or more. One end of the junction fails to match germline, which may point to a read error. The chain combines TRBV3-1 with TRBJ1-6, with 7 bases lining up with TRBD1. Germline CDR1 is LGHDT and CDR2 is YNNKEL (reference sequence). This CDR3 has 14 amino acids. The chain's CDR3 is CASSETGRDSPLNF. The CDR3 DNA reads TGTGCCAGCAGCGAGACAGGGCGTGATTCACCCCTCAACTTT.

This clonotype was found a few times. The V and J genes are TRBV10-3 and TRBJ1-4; a possible D gene is TRBD1 (5 bases). The length of the CDR3 is 13 residues. The V end lost 6 bases, the J end lost 3 bases, and 8 bases lay between the germline ends. The V gene's germline CDR1 is ENHRY and CDR2 SYGVKD. The CDR3 protein is CAISGGSNEKLFF. CDR3 nucleotides: TGTGCCATCAGCGGGGGATCTAATGAAAAACTGTTTTTT.

This clonotype was observed many times. The chain has TRBV12-3 or TRBV12-4 and TRBJ2-2; D may be TRBD1 or TRBD2 (5 bases each). The CDR3 loop spans 14 amino acids. V was shortened by 6 bases and J by 2 bases, with 10 bases between the two germline ends. For the CDR3, the DNA is TGTGCCAGCAGCCGGGACGGAAACACCGGGGAGCTGTTTTTT. Encoded protein: CASSRDGNTGELFF.

This clonotype came up many times. The CDR3 DNA follows: TGTGCCAGCAGCGAATTGAGCGGGGACCTCACAGATACGCAGTATTTT. Its translation: CASSELSGDLTDTQYF. The chain is built from TRBV9 and TRBJ2-3; 7 nucleotides agree with TRBD2. V was pared by 3 bases and J by 2 bases, with 9 bases of the junction left unmatched. CDR1 is SGDLS and CDR2 is YYNGEE in the germline V gene. The CDR3 has 16 residues.

This clonotype has a count of ten or more. The chain joins TRBV20-1 to TRBJ2-1, with TRBD2 matching over 8 bases. After removal of 0 bases from V and 7 bases from J, the junction contained 8 bases not matched to a gene. The CDR3 sequence is 15 residues long. Germline-derived CDR1 and CDR2 are DFQATT and SNEGSKA (reference sequence). CDR3 in amino acids: CSARDFGGAGNEQFF. CDR3 bases: TGCAGTGCTAGAGATTTCGGGGGGGCGGGAAATGAGCAGTTCTTC.

This clonotype was counted ten times or more. The rearrangement links TRBV4-1 to TRBJ2-7; D possibly matches TRBD1 or TRBD2 (6 bases each). The length of the CDR3 is 15 residues. The V and J ends lost 0 bases and 4 bases respectively, with 13 bases between them. The V gene's germline CDR1 is MGHRA and CDR2 YSYEKL. The CDR3 bases are TGCGCCAGCAGCCAAGAGTTGGGGGGCAATTACGAGCAGTACTTC. Protein sequence: CASSQELGGNYEQYF.

Comments on this clonotype: Just one base apart from a much larger clone, this may be a read error. CDR3 loop: CASSIRSHEAFF. In nucleotides, the CDR3 is TGCGCCAGCAGCATAAGATCCCATGAAGCTTTCTTT. V usage is TRBV4-1 and J usage is TRBJ1-1; D is unclear. Trimming took off 5 bases at V and 7 bases at J, with 11 bases between the two ends. This CDR3 has 12 residues. CDR1 is MGHRA, CDR2 YSYEKL, per germline.

This clonotype was seen a few times. One end of the junction is discordant with germline, which a read error may explain. The chain carries TRBV6-5 and TRBJ1-6; D call uncertain. The CDR3 totals 12 residues. Germline CDR1 reads MNHEY; CDR2 reads SVGAGI. The CDR3 nucleotides are TGTGCCAGCAGTTACCGGGGTATACCCCTCAACTTT. Translating it yields CASSYRGIPLNF.